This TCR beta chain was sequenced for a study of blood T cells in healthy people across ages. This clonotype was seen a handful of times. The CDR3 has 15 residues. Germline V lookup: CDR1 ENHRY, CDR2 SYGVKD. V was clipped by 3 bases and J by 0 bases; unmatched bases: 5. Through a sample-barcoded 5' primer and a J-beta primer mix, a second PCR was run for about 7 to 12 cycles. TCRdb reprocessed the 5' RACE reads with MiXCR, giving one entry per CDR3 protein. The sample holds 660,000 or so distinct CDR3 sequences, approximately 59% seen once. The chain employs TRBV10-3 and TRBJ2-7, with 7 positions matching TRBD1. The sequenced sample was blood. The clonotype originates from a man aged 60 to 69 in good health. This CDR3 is CAISDFDRVSYEQYF. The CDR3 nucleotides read TGTGCCATCAGTGATTTCGACAGGGTCTCCTACGAGCAGTACTTC.